A single T cell receptor (beta chain) is shown here with its context. The clone's antigen remains unknown. Base qualities are not at hand, and no much larger clone is one base apart. This record belongs to a study of blood T cell repertoires in COVID-19 (dated by TCRdb to 2020 to 2021). With regard to the full study: The collaborator samples originated in the United States, Italy and Spain and spanned the acute and convalescent phases of COVID-19. The repertoires were released in a freely available public database meant as a resource for research on the immune response to SARS-CoV-2. HLA class I and class II types, where available, came from metadata supplied by the sample provider rather than from assay-based typing. The prospective study material was composed of cDNA or gDNA derived from T cells, B-cell-depleted T cells, or PBMCs. The dataset comprised deeply sampled blood TCRbeta repertoires from subjects exposed to, actively infected with, or recovered from COVID-19. The samples were drawn from the first 160 participants of the ongoing ImmuneRACE study and from 1,254 subjects provided by 6 global collaborators. A de-identified subject ID, COVID-19 status, age in years and sex were almost always included in the sample metadata.

In the prospective study, participants were roughly 18 to 95 years old, resided in about two dozen geographic areas of the United States, and were enrolled through a virtual design. In the prospective study, participants were assigned to cohorts based on the clinical history participants reported in a screening survey and a study questionnaire. For ImmuneRACE Cohort 3, a participant was defined as recovered based on two consecutive negative NP/OP PCR tests, clearance by a healthcare professional, or resolution of symptoms. Each participant in the prospective study had whole blood, serum and a nasopharyngeal or oropharyngeal swab collected by mobile phlebotomists. Participants in the prospective study had the option to provide additional blood draws and questionnaires over a roughly 2-month period. Before DNA extraction, blood samples from the prospective study were shipped at room temperature or frozen.

TCRbeta CDR3 regions were amplified from genomic DNA using the immunoSEQ Assay, a bias-controlled multiplex PCR. In the source study's methods: The number of nucleated cells in each sample was estimated by amplification of reference gene primers within the assay. Sequence reads were collapsed and filtered to measure the absolute abundance of every unique TCRbeta CDR3 rearrangement. For each sample, productive Simpson clonality was calculated as the square root of Simpson's diversity index over productive rearrangements. Imported from immuneACCESS, the table was reduced by TCRdb to in-frame sequences with V and J called. These copies leave out some clones; in studies compared against another copy, an unresolved V gene accounts for under half, and the cause of the remainder is not known. That table is the source of V, J and clone size, and D and trimming were worked out from the DNA. Present in this sample are about 310,000 clones, 80% to 90% of which were seen just once. 8% to 9% of the sample rests with the top ten.

Study-wide conclusions, independent of this receptor: The quantity of clinical and demographic metadata differed by source and by participant and was supplied without curation.

V was cut back by 6 bases and J by 4 bases, leaving a gap of 12 bases between them. The CDR3 starts with the cysteine, ends with the phenylalanine, and has 13 residues. Only the CDR3 part of the read is kept: 39 bases, read in frame from the first base. CDR1 and CDR2 are read off the germline V gene as SGHDN and FVKESK. The sequence came from a woman aged 18 to 35 who had recovered from COVID-19. Sequencing was done on a sample of PBMCs or T cells enriched from blood (not recorded which). This chain is built from TRBV14 and TRBJ2-5; TRBD2 is perhaps the D gene, given 7 matching bases. The DNA reads as follows: TGTGCCAGCAGAACAAGGGGGGGAGAGACCCAGTACTTC. This is translated as CASRTRGGETQYF.